The T cell receptor beta chain under discussion was sequenced for a study of beta chain features in type 1 diabetes. Germline values: CDR1 ENHRY, CDR2 SYGVKD. The CDR3 loop spans 14 amino acids. V lost 3 bases and J lost 9; bases outside the gene matches: 5. TCRB transcripts that were expressed got sequenced, as all of the isolated RNA had been reverse transcribed. The average read count of naive, central memory and regulatory T cell samples was approximately 3.9 million. The assay was immunoSEQ multiplex PCR, and TCRdb's table has in-frame clones only and misses some. The table has some 370,000 clones, around 10% seen once; the top ten hold roughly 0.6%. This clone was counted ten times or more. Its target is not known. Study-level points and caveats: VDJ junctions sequenced from type 1 diabetes patients showed fewer insertions and more deletions. Among patients with Type 1 diabetes, TCRB CDR3s were moderately but significantly shorter in every one of the four CD4+ subsets. The naive, central memory and Treg TCRB repertoires looked more alike in patients than they did in healthy donors.

The sequenced material came from central memory CD4+ T cells from blood. V gene TRBV10-3 combines with J gene TRBJ2-1; 10 nucleotides line up with TRBD1. This receptor was obtained from a young man with type 1 diabetes. The CDR3 DNA is TGTGCCATCAGTGACGACAGGGGGCGAGTTGAGCAGTTCTTC. Encoded protein: CAISDDRGRVEQFF.